The rows below give T cell receptor beta chains drawn from one sample of a study of blood T cell repertoires in COVID-19. The method was immunoSEQ multiplex PCR; TCRdb's version includes in-frame clones alone and lacks a portion of them. The table lists fewer than 300,000 clones, 70% to 90% of them singletons. Sequenced input: PBMCs or T cells enriched from blood (not recorded which). The origin of the receptors is a woman in her thirties who had recovered from COVID-19. The CDR3 runs from the conserved cysteine through the conserved F or W. D genes are given only for firm matches. Not every row has a clone size; where given, it reads once, few, many or a size class.

clone_size cdr3_length j_call v_call d_call cdr3_aa cdr3_nt
NA 15 TRBJ2-1 TRBV28 TRBD2 CASSHLRGGFYEQFF TGTGCCAGCAGTCATCTGCGGGGGGGCTTCTATGAGCAGTTCTTC
few 15 TRBJ2-2 TRBV7-8 TRBD1 CASIRDRVIMGELFF TGTGCCAGCATCCGGGACAGGGTCATAATGGGGGAGCTGTTTTTT
NA 14 TRBJ1-3 TRBV11-2 NA CASSLGRGGNTIYF TGTGCCAGCAGCTTAGGGAGAGGCGGAAACACCATATATTTT
NA 14 TRBJ1-1 TRBV18 NA CASSVSRQNTEAFF TGTGCCAGCTCGGTCAGCAGACAGAACACTGAAGCTTTCTTT
once 18 TRBJ1-2 TRBV29-1 TRBD1 CSVEGRAGGPERNYGYTF TGCAGCGTTGAGGGGCGAGCAGGGGGCCCGGAACGAAACTATGGCTACACCTTC
NA 19 TRBJ1-6 TRBV23-1 TRBD1 CASTTQETRGLFDNSPLHF TGCGCCAGCACCACCCAGGAGACCAGGGGGCTTTTCGATAATTCACCCCTCCACTTT
NA 14 TRBJ1-4 TRBV28 TRBD1 CASNTDREREKLFF TGTGCCAGCAATACGGACAGGGAAAGGGAAAAACTGTTTTTT
NA 15 TRBJ1-5 TRBV27 TRBD1 CASSSGTGGYQPQHF TGTGCCAGCAGTTCCGGGACAGGGGGTTATCAGCCCCAGCATTTT
NA 16 TRBJ1-1 TRBV10-1 TRBD1 CASLTGDIGLDTEAFF TGCGCCAGCCTCACAGGGGACATCGGCTTGGACACTGAAGCTTTCTTT
NA 16 TRBJ1-3 TRBV5-6 NA CASSVVEKSSGNTIYF TGTGCCAGCTCAGTGGTGGAGAAAAGCTCTGGAAACACCATATATTTT
NA 11 TRBJ2-5 TRBV1 NA CTSDSQETQYF TGCACCAGCGACAGTCAAGAGACCCAGTACTTC
once 15 TRBJ2-1 TRBV14 TRBD1 CASSLRDSLYNEQFF TGTGCCAGCAGCCTCCGGGACAGTCTGTACAATGAGCAGTTCTTC
NA 14 TRBJ2-7 TRBV3-1/TRBV3-2 TRBD2 CASSRLAGDGEQYF TGTGCCAGCAGCCGACTAGCGGGGGATGGCGAGCAGTACTTC
NA 16 TRBJ2-5 TRBV7-7 TRBD2 CASSLRTSGSMETQYF TGTGCCAGCAGCTTACGGACTAGCGGGAGTATGGAGACCCAGTACTTC
NA 16 TRBJ2-6 TRBV5-4 TRBD2 CASSSGGGTGANVLTF TGTGCCAGCAGCTCCGGCGGGGGGACTGGGGCCAACGTCCTGACTTTC
NA 15 TRBJ1-5 TRBV19 NA CASTGSGLPNQPQHF TGTGCCAGTACGGGCTCGGGACTGCCTAATCAGCCCCAGCATTTT
NA 13 TRBJ1-6 TRBV18 TRBD1 CASSLSGTDSLHF TGTGCCAGCTCACTCTCCGGGACAGACTCCCTCCACTTT
once 18 TRBJ2-1 TRBV3-1/TRBV3-2 TRBD2 CASSQRPQSGSRYNEQFF TGTGCCAGCAGCCAGAGGCCCCAAAGCGGGAGTCGCTACAATGAGCAGTTCTTC
many 16 TRBJ2-5 TRBV6-5 TRBD2 CASSYRTSGRQETQYF TGTGCCAGCAGTTACCGGACTAGCGGGCGACAAGAGACCCAGTACTTC
NA 14 TRBJ1-1 TRBV13 NA CASSLGGRATEAFF TGTGCCAGCAGCTTAGGCGGCAGGGCGACTGAAGCTTTCTTT
few 14 TRBJ1-5 TRBV21-1 NA CASSNRDGNQPQHF TGTGCCAGCAGCAACAGGGATGGCAATCAGCCCCAGCATTTT
once 17 TRBJ2-6 TRBV28 NA CASSLTPAGAGANVLTF TGTGCCAGCAGTTTAACCCCAGCTGGAGCCGGGGCCAACGTCCTGACTTTC
NA 15 TRBJ1-1 TRBV6-5 NA CASSYRRGWGTEAFF TGTGCCAGCAGTTACCGACGGGGGTGGGGCACTGAAGCTTTCTTT
NA 11 TRBJ1-5 TRBV20-1 NA CSAQGNQPQHF TGCAGTGCCCAGGGCAATCAGCCCCAGCATTTT
NA 16 TRBJ2-7 TRBV30 NA CAWSVPRGFYSYEQYF TGTGCCTGGAGTGTGCCCCGAGGGTTCTACTCCTACGAGCAGTACTTC
NA 11 TRBJ1-1 TRBV5-5 NA CASSPDYEAFF TGTGCCAGCAGCCCGGACTATGAAGCTTTCTTT
NA 14 TRBJ2-5 TRBV27 TRBD1 CASSRDRGLETQYF TGTGCCAGCAGTCGGGACAGGGGGCTGGAGACCCAGTACTTC
NA 14 TRBJ2-3 TRBV21-1 NA CASSRYLVTDTQYF TGTGCCAGCAGCAGATATTTAGTCACAGATACGCAGTATTTT
NA 14 TRBJ1-5 TRBV7-2 NA CASSLTGSDQPQHF TGTGCCAGCAGCTTAACGGGTAGTGATCAGCCCCAGCATTTT
NA 13 TRBJ1-2 TRBV2 NA CASRRPEDYGYTF TGTGCCAGCAGAAGACCTGAGGATTATGGCTACACCTTC
NA 15 TRBJ2-1 TRBV4-2 TRBD2 CASSQKLAGDNEQFF TGTGCCAGCAGTCAAAAACTAGCGGGGGACAATGAGCAGTTCTTC
NA 18 TRBJ2-1 TRBV3-1/TRBV3-2 NA CASSQELSGTTSSDEQFF TGTGCCAGCAGCCAAGAGCTGTCCGGGACAACAAGCAGCGATGAGCAGTTCTTC
NA 16 TRBJ1-5 TRBV28 NA CASGFRRERHNQPQHF TGTGCCAGCGGTTTCAGGAGGGAGAGGCACAATCAGCCCCAGCATTTT
NA 13 TRBJ2-7 TRBV24-1 NA CATSSGQTGEQYF TGTGCCACCAGTTCCGGACAGACGGGCGAGCAGTACTTC
NA 19 TRBJ1-5 TRBV10-3 TRBD1 CAISSSTWTGGGSNQPQHF TGTGCCATCAGCTCGAGTACCTGGACAGGGGGCGGAAGCAATCAGCCCCAGCATTTT
NA 13 TRBJ2-3 TRBV30 NA CAWTGLSTDTQYF TGTGCCTGGACGGGGTTAAGCACAGATACGCAGTATTTT
once 15 TRBJ2-5 TRBV28 TRBD1 CASKGDRGSTETQYF TGTGCCAGCAAAGGGGACAGGGGATCTACAGAGACCCAGTACTTC
NA 11 TRBJ1-1 TRBV6-5 NA CASAQGPEAFF TGTGCCAGTGCACAGGGTCCTGAAGCTTTCTTT
NA 18 TRBJ2-2 TRBV28 TRBD1 CASSLEGQGMPWTGELFF TGTGCCAGCAGTTTAGAGGGACAGGGGATGCCATGGACCGGGGAGCTGTTTTTT
NA 14 TRBJ1-5 TRBV30 TRBD1 CAWSGQGGNQPQHF TGTGCCTGGAGCGGACAGGGCGGCAATCAGCCCCAGCATTTT
NA 16 TRBJ1-5 TRBV28 NA CASSNRDALGGQPQHF TGTGCCAGCAGCAACCGGGACGCTCTGGGGGGTCAGCCCCAGCATTTT
once 21 TRBJ2-1 TRBV29-1 TRBD1 CSVEDPTFDRVTRMVYNEQFF TGCAGCGTTGAAGATCCAACCTTTGACAGGGTAACGAGAATGGTCTACAATGAGCAGTTCTTC
NA 15 TRBJ1-3 TRBV4-2 NA CASSLTGVYGNTIYF TGTGCCAGCAGCCTTACCGGGGTTTATGGAAACACCATATATTTT